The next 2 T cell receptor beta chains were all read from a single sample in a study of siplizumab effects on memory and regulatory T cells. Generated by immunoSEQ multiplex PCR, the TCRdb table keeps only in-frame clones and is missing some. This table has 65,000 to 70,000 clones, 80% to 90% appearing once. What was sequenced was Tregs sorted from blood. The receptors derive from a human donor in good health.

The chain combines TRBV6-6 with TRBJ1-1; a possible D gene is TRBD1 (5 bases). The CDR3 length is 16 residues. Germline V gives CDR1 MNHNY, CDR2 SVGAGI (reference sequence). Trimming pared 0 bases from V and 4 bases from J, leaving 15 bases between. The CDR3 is CASSYSGSFGATEAFF. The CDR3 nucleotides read TGTGCCAGCAGTTACTCGGGGTCTTTCGGGGCCACTGAAGCTTTCTTT.

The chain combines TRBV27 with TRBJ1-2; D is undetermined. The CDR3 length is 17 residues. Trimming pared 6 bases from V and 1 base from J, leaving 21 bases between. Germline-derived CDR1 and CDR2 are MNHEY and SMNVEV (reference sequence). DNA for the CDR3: TGTGCCAGCAGCCTCAAAGGGCCGGGGATTCTTAACTATGGCTACACCTTC. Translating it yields CASSLKGPGILNYGYTF.